This T cell receptor beta chain was sequenced during a study of T-cell reconstitution after alpha-beta-depleted transplantation in children. CDR3 size: 15 residues. Germline lookup yields CDR1 SGHAT and CDR2 FQNNGV. Trimming removed 5 bases from V and 1 base from J, with 14 bases in between. Overall study findings and caveats: By one year post-transplant, T-cell counts and diversity largely arose from T cells that were newly produced. From surviving recipient T cells and thymic progenitors came the high day-60 TCRbeta diversity observed in some patients. Several hundred graft clones that had expanded were reportedly the source of alpha-beta T cells about two months after transplant.

On this clonotype itself: What it binds is unknown.

TCRbeta library preparation incorporated unique molecular identifiers. TCRdb used MiXCR to reprocess the PCR reads, holding one entry per CDR3 protein. Among 280,000 or so distinct CDR3 sequences listed, around 10% were seen once. V gene TRBV11-2 combines with J gene TRBJ2-5; D uncertain. Sequencing was performed on peripheral blood, taken 180 days after TCRalphabeta/CD19-depleted stem cell transplant. The origin of this receptor is a male patient aged 2 to 9 who had a stem cell transplant for chronic granulomatous disease, so the T cells may come from the graft donor. The CDR3 DNA sequence: TGTGCCAGCAGCGTTACCGCGACACCCCAAGAGACCCAGTACTTC. This encodes CASSVTATPQETQYF.